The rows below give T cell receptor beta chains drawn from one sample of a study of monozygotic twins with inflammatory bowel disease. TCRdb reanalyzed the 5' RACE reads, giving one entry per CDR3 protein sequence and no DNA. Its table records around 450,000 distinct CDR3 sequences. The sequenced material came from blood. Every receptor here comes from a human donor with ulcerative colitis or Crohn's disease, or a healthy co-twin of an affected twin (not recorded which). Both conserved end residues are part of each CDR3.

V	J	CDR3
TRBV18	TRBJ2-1	CASSPLGGNTEAYNEQFF
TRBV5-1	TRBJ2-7	CASSLESGSSYEQYF
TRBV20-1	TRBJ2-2	CSARVGLANTGELFF
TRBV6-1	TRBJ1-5	CASSPTGFIQPQHF
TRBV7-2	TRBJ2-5	CATQLNRGQTQYF
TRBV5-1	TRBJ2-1	CASSAGTSLGDEQFF
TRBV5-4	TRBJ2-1	CASSLPGMLSNEQFF
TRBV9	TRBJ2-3	CASDYWGRSTDTQYF
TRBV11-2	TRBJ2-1	CASSLRQAYNEQFF
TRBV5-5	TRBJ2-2	CASSRSDRPNTGELFF
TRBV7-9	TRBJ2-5	CASSLGLAAETQYF
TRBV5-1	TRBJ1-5	CASSLAYNQPQHF
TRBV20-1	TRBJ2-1	CSAKRGTSGEQFF
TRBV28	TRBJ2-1	CASGGLAGNNEQFF
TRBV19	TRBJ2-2	CASTGSVGRRGTGELFF
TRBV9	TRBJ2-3	CASSPLGGDTDTQYF
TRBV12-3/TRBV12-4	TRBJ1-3	CASSLPRGGLSLNDMGQGNTIYF